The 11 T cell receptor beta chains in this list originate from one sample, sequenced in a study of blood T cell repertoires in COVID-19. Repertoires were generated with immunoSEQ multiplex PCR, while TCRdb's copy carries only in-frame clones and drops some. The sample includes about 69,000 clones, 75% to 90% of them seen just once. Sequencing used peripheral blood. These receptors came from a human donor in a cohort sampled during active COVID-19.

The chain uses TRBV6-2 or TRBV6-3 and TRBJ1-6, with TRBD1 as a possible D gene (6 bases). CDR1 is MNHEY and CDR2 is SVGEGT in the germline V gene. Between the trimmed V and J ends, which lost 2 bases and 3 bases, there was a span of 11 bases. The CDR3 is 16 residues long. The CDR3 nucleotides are TGTGCCAGCAGTTACCTTCGGACAGTCTATAATTCACCCCTCCACTTT. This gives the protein CASSYLRTVYNSPLHF.

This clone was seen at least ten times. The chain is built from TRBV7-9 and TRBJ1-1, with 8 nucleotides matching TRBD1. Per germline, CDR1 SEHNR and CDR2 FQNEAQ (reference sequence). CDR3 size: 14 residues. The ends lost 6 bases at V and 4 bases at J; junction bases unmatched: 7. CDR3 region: CASSRTGIGTEAFF. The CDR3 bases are TGTGCCAGCAGTCGGACAGGGATCGGCACTGAAGCTTTCTTT. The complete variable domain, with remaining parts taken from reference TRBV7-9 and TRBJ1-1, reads DTGVSQNPRHKITKRGQNVTFRCDPISEHNRLYWYRQTLGQGPEFLTYFQNEAQLEKSRLLSDRFSAERPKGSFSTLEIQRTEQGDSAMYLCASSRTGIGTEAFFGQGTRLTVV.

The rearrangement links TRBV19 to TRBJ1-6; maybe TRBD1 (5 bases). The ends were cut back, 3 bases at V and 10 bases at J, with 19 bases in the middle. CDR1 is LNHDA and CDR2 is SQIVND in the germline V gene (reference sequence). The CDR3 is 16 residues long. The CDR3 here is CASSMKWGDGHSPLHF. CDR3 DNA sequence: TGTGCCAGTAGTATGAAGTGGGGGGACGGTCACTCACCCCTCCACTTT.

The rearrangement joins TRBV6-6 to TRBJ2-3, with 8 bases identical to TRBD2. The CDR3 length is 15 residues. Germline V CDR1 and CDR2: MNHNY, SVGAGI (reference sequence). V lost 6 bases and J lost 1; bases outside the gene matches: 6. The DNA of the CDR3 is TGTGCCAGCAGCGTTCAGCGGGGGCGCACAGATACGCAGTATTTT. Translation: CASSVQRGRTDTQYF.

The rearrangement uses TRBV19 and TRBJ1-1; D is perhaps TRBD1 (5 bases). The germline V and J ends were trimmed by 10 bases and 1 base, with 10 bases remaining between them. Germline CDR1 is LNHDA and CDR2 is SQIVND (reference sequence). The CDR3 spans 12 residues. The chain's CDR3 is CATRDSNTEAFF. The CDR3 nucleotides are TGTGCCACCCGGGACTCGAACACTGAAGCTTTCTTT.

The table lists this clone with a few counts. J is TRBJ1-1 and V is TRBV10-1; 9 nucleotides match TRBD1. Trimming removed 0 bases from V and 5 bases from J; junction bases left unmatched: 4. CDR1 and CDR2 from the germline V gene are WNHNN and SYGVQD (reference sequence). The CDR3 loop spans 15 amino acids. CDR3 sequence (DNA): TGCGCCAGCAGTGAGTCGACAGGGGGGCTAACTGAAGCTTTCTTT. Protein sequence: CASSESTGGLTEAFF.

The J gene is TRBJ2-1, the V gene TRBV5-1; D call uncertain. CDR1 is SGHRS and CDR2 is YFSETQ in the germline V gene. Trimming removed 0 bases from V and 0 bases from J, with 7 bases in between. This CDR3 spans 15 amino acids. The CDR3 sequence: CASSLEPSSYNEQFF. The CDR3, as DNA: TGCGCCAGCAGCTTGGAACCGAGCTCCTACAATGAGCAGTTCTTC.

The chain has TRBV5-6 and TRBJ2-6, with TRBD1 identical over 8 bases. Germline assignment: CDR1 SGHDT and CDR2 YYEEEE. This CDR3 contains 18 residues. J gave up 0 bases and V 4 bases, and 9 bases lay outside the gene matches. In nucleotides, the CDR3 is TGTGCCAGCAGCGCCTTAGACAGGGGATACTCTGGGGCCAACGTCCTGACTTTC. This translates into CASSALDRGYSGANVLTF.

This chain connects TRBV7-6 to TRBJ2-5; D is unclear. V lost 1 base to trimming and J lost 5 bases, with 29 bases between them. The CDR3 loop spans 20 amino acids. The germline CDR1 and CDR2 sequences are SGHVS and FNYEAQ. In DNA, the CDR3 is TGTGCCAGCAGCTTAGGAGGCTCCTCGGCAGCTTACCCGCAGCAGGAGACCCAGTACTTC. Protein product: CASSLGGSSAAYPQQETQYF.

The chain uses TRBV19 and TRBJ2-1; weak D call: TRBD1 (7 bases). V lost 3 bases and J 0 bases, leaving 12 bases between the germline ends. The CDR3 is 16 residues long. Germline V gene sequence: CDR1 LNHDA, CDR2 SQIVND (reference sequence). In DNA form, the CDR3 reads TGTGCCAGTAGTATGGGCAGGGGGGCCTCCTACAATGAGCAGTTCTTC. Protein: CASSMGRGASYNEQFF.

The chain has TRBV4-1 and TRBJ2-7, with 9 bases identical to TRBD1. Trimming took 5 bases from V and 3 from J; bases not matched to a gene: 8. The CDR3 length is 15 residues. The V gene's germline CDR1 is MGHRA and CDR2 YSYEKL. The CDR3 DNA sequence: TGCGCCAGCAGCAAGGGACAGGGACCCATCTACGAGCAGTACTTC. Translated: CASSKGQGPIYEQYF.